This TCR beta chain came from a study of blood T cell repertoires in COVID-19. Study-level background: Sites in the United States, Italy and Spain provided acute and convalescent COVID-19 samples. In each case, the material was cDNA or gDNA derived from T cells, B-cell-depleted T cells, or PBMCs.

In the study's own analysis: Reference gene primer amplification gave estimated nucleated cell counts. Sequenced by immunoSEQ multiplex PCR; TCRdb stores in-frame clones only, minus some. From that table come the V and J calls and clone size; the DNA was used to work out D and trimming. The table shows around 55,000 clones, with almost 85% occurring only once. The TCR comes from a human donor in a cohort sampled during active COVID-19. Input material: peripheral blood.

The CDR3, as DNA: TGCGCCAGCAGCCCCAACCGGGGGACCTACGAGCAGTACTTC. Its translation: CASSPNRGTYEQYF. The J gene is TRBJ2-7, the V gene TRBV4-1, with a tentative D call TRBD2 (6 bases). V was trimmed by 4 bases and J by 2 bases, leaving 12 bases between them. Germline CDR1 MGHRA, CDR2 YSYEKL. This CDR3 has 14 residues.